This T cell receptor (beta chain) was captured by sequencing in a study of shared clonotypes between healthy human individuals. The germline CDR1 and CDR2 sequences are MNHNS and SASEGT. With 0 bases removed from V and 4 bases from J, the gap between germline ends came to 9 bases. The CDR3 totals 15 residues. Assay: immunoSEQ multiplex PCR; the TCRdb copy retains only in-frame clones and omits some. The repertoire holds about 2 million clones, with 90% to 95% as singletons. The chain recombines TRBV6-1 with TRBJ2-2, with a tentative D call TRBD2 (5 bases). Sequenced material: naive CD4+ T cells sorted from blood. Subset meaning: CD45RA+ positively selected. The receptor was isolated from a man younger than 30 in good health. The CDR3 DNA is TGTGCCAGCAGTGAAGCAGGACTGATCACCGGGGAGCTGTTTTTT. It is translated as CASSEAGLITGELFF.